This entry concerns a single TCR beta chain. The data stem from a study of blood T cell repertoires in COVID-19. At the level of the study: Acute-phase and convalescent COVID-19 samples originated in the United States, Italy and Spain. T cells, B-cell-depleted T cells, or PBMCs supplied cDNA or gDNA.

Authors' data handling: Amplifying reference gene primers gave estimates of nucleated cell counts. Sequencing was performed with immunoSEQ multiplex PCR; in TCRdb, only in-frame clones are kept and a portion is missing. The V and J calls and the clone size are those of that table, but D and trimming were determined from the DNA. The sample yields about 100,000 clones, around 90% seen once. Between the trimmed V and J ends, which lost 4 bases and 2 bases, there was a span of 15 bases. Germline V CDR1 and CDR2: GTSNPN, SVGIG (reference sequence). This CDR3 spans 15 amino acids. The sequenced sample was peripheral blood. The clonotype comes from a man between 65 and 80 years old with acute or convalescent COVID-19. The V and J genes are TRBV30 and TRBJ1-3, with D perhaps TRBD1 (6 bases). CDR3 protein: CAWIPQGFPGNTIYF. CDR3 sequence (DNA): TGTGCCTGGATCCCCCAGGGGTTTCCTGGAAACACCATATATTTT.